This TCR beta chain originates from a study of control samples from healthy donors and cancer patients. Here immunoSEQ multiplex PCR was the method, and the copy in TCRdb shows in-frame clones only, minus some. The sample carries approximately 49,000 clones, approximately 83% recorded once. Germline V gene data show CDR1 as SGHNT and CDR2 as YYREEE (reference sequence). Trimming took 0 bases from V and 1 from J, leaving 4 bases between them. This CDR3 spans 13 amino acids. The source of this sequence is a woman aged 45 to 65 with lung cancer. V is TRBV5-4 and J is TRBJ1-1; D is undetermined. Sequenced: PBMCs. Written as DNA, the CDR3 is TGTGCCAGCAGCTTGGCTGAGAACACTGAAGCTTTCTTT. It yields the protein CASSLAENTEAFF. The whole variable domain, filled in from reference TRBV5-4 and TRBJ1-1, reads ETGVTQSPTHLIKTRGQQVTLRCSSQSGHNTVSWYQQALGQGPQFIFQYYREEENGRGNFPPRFSGLQFPNYSSELNVNALELDDSALYLCASSLAENTEAFFGQGTRLTVV.